This T cell receptor beta chain emerged from a study of T cell responses to AZD1222 COVID-19 vaccine. Background on the study: Analyses pooled second doses at about 4 or about 12 weeks.

CDR3 length: 13 amino acids. Germline CDR1 and CDR2: SGHAT and FQNNGV. Trimming stripped 1 base from V and 7 bases from J, with 5 bases between. With regard to this clone: Antigen unknown.

Profiled with immunoSEQ multiplex PCR; TCRdb holds only in-frame clones, not every one. The data contain 60,000 to 100,000 clones, 87% of them seen just once; the ten biggest clones take up about 22%. Study outcomes and limitations: Spike-specific TCR breadth rose after two AZD1222 doses, and depth rose as well. In all cases, repertoires were sampled only after the peak T cell response. Only a handful of AZD1222 recipients were seropositive at baseline.

This clonotype originated in an adult in good health. The chain couples TRBV11-2 to TRBJ1-6; no firm D call. This material consisted of peripheral blood, taken on day 0 of AZD1222 vaccination. The CDR3 DNA sequence: TGTGCCAGCAGCTTAGCGAGAAATTCACCCCTCCACTTT. It codes for CASSLARNSPLHF.